The 21 T cell receptor beta chains below were found in one sample sequenced in a study of blood T cell repertoires in COVID-19. Measured with immunoSEQ multiplex PCR; TCRdb has only the in-frame clones, and not every one. The table includes about 270,000 clones, around 90% detected once. Sequenced material: PBMCs or T cells enriched from blood (not recorded which). Source of these receptors: a woman in her thirties with acute COVID-19.

The CDR3 DNA is TGTGCCAGTAGTATTTCGGGGACTAGCGCCGTTCATGAGCAGTTCTTC. This sequence encodes CASSISGTSAVHEQFF. This sequence joins TRBV19 and TRBJ2-1, with 10 bases matching TRBD2. This CDR3 spans 16 amino acids. The germline V gene has CDR1 LNHDA and CDR2 SQIVND (reference sequence). Trimming removed 3 bases from V and 8 bases from J; junction bases left unmatched: 10. Looking up the rest from reference TRBV19 and TRBJ2-1 gives the full variable domain: DGGITQSPKYLFRKEGQNVTLSCEQNLNHDAMYWYRQDPGQGLRLIYYSQIVNDFQKGDIAEGYSVSREKKESFPLTVTSAQKNPTAFYLCASSISGTSAVHEQFFGPGTRLTVL.

This sequence joins TRBV5-4 and TRBJ1-6; D may be TRBD1 (6 bases). Trimming removed 5 bases from V and 5 bases from J, with 14 bases in between. Germline V lookup: CDR1 SGHNT, CDR2 YYREEE (reference sequence). This CDR3 region has 15 residues. CDR3 nucleotide sequence: TGTGCCAGCAGGCGCGTCGCAGGGGATAATTCACCCCTCCACTTT. Translating it yields CASRRVAGDNSPLHF.

The V and J genes are TRBV7-9 and TRBJ2-5, with unresolved D. Germline-derived CDR1 and CDR2 are SEHNR and FQNEAQ (reference sequence). The CDR3 spans 13 residues. The V gene lost 2 bases and the J gene lost 1 base, with 5 bases spanning the gap. CDR3 nucleotide sequence: TGTGCCAGCAGCTTAAACACCCAAGAGACCCAGTACTTC. This codes for CASSLNTQETQYF.

The rearrangement uses TRBV2 and TRBJ1-3, with 7 positions matching TRBD1. CDR1 SNHLY and CDR2 FYNNEI come from the germline V gene. This CDR3 has 14 residues. The V segment lost 8 bases and the J segment 0 bases; nucleotides outside the gene matches: 4. CDR3 DNA sequence: TGTGCCAGCGATGGGACAGACTCTGGAAACACCATATATTTT. Residues: CASDGTDSGNTIYF. Using reference TRBV2 and TRBJ1-3 for the parts outside the CDR3, the full variable domain is EPEVTQTPSHQVTQMGQEVILRCVPISNHLYFYWYRQILGQKVEFLVSFYNNEISEKSEIFDDQFSVERPDGSNFTLKIRSTKLEDSAMYFCASDGTDSGNTIYFGEGSWLTVV.

The table lists this clone with a few counts. V gene TRBV20-1 combines with J gene TRBJ2-3, with 9 bases aligning to TRBD2. CDR3 length equals 16 residues. Germline V lookup: CDR1 DFQATT, CDR2 SNEGSKA (reference sequence). The V segment lost 3 bases and the J segment 3 bases; nucleotides outside the gene matches: 10. The CDR3 protein is CSASGPGGRETDTQYF. In nucleotides, the CDR3 is TGCAGTGCTAGTGGCCCTGGCGGGAGGGAGACAGATACGCAGTATTTT.

The chain has TRBV30 and TRBJ2-1, with 11 bases identical to TRBD2. V lost 2 bases to trimming and J lost 3 bases; unmatched junction nucleotides: 6. CDR3 length: 16 residues. The germline gives CDR1 GTSNPN, CDR2 SVGIG (reference sequence). The CDR3 loop reads CAWSFGTSGVYNEQFF. The CDR3 bases are TGTGCCTGGAGTTTCGGGACTAGCGGTGTCTACAATGAGCAGTTCTTC.

The V call is TRBV3-1 (or the pseudogene TRBV3-2), the J call TRBJ2-1, with TRBD2 matching over 8 bases. CDR1 is LGHDT and CDR2 is YNNKEL in the germline V gene (reference sequence). This CDR3 is built from 15 residues. The junction had 3 bases not matched to a gene; V was cut back by 0 bases and J by 5 bases. CDR3 loop: CASSQDSGGDNEQFF. The DNA of the CDR3 is TGTGCCAGCAGCCAAGACTCGGGAGGGGACAATGAGCAGTTCTTC.

The chain recombines TRBV10-1 with TRBJ1-1, with D unclear. V lost 3 bases and J lost 7, with 12 bases in between. From germline, CDR1 is WNHNN and CDR2 SYGVQD (reference sequence). This CDR3 is 13 amino acids long. The CDR3 is CASSEEGAGEAFF. CDR3 coding DNA: TGCGCCAGCAGTGAAGAGGGTGCTGGTGAAGCTTTCTTT.

The genes are TRBV28 and TRBJ2-3, with D perhaps TRBD2 (5 bases). Germline CDR1 is MDHEN and CDR2 is SYDVKM. This CDR3 is built from 15 residues. Trimming stripped 3 bases from V and 4 bases from J, with 14 bases between. CDR3 protein: CASSFIPSWADTQYF. The CDR3, as DNA: TGTGCCAGCAGTTTCATCCCTAGCTGGGCAGATACGCAGTATTTT. Filled out from reference TRBV28 and TRBJ2-3, the complete variable domain reads DVKVTQSSRYLVKRTGEKVFLECVQDMDHENMFWYRQDPGLGLRLIYFSYDVKMKEKGDIPEGYSVSREKKERFSLILESASTNQTSMYLCASSFIPSWADTQYFGPGTRLTVL.

Only one count was recorded for this clone. The chain combines TRBV10-3 with TRBJ1-4, with a tentative D call TRBD1 (6 bases). Germline V CDR1 and CDR2: ENHRY, SYGVKD. This CDR3 has 15 amino acids. V lost 6 bases to trimming and J lost 7 bases, with 18 bases between them. For the CDR3, the DNA is TGTGCCATCAGCAGATTTTCGGGGGGCAGTGAAAAACTGTTTTTT. Its protein product is CAISRFSGGSEKLFF.

This chain links TRBV29-1 with TRBJ2-2, with TRBD2 as a possible D gene (5 bases). Germline V CDR1 and CDR2: SQVTM, ANQGSEA. The ends were cut back, 4 bases at V and 1 base at J, with 7 bases in the middle. The length of the CDR3 is 13 residues. CDR3 nucleotides: TGCAGCGTTGCGGGATGGAACACCGGGGAGCTGTTTTTT. Translating it yields CSVAGWNTGELFF.

The chain is built from TRBV6-5 and TRBJ2-7, with 7 nucleotides matching TRBD1. The V and J ends lost 8 bases and 6 bases, in that order; junction bases with no gene match: 13. This CDR3 region has 14 residues. Germline V gene sequence: CDR1 MNHEY, CDR2 SVGAGI. The CDR3 loop reads CASGRRDRDGEQYF. CDR3 nucleotide sequence: TGTGCCAGCGGCCGTAGAGACAGGGATGGCGAGCAGTACTTC.

The table lists this clone with a count of one. This sequence joins TRBV27 and TRBJ2-2, with 7 bases matching TRBD1. The CDR3 runs 16 residues. Germline V gene lookup returns CDR1 MNHEY and CDR2 SMNVEV (reference sequence). J lost 0 bases, V lost 0 bases, and 1 base had no gene match. In nucleotides, the CDR3 is TGTGCCAGCAGTTTATCAGGGGGCGCGAACACCGGGGAGCTGTTTTTT. It translates to CASSLSGGANTGELFF.

The chain has TRBV18 and TRBJ1-4; TRBD1 matches at 10 bases. V lost 1 base, J lost 6 bases, and 5 bases stayed unmatched. CDR3 length: 16 amino acids. CDR1 is KGHSH and CDR2 is LQKENI in the germline V gene. The CDR3 loop is CASSPLSGQGDEKLFF. The CDR3 DNA sequence: TGTGCCAGCTCACCACTCTCCGGACAGGGGGATGAAAAACTGTTTTTT.

The chain employs TRBV14 and TRBJ1-2; D is unresolved. V shed 1 base and J shed 0 bases, with 3 bases lying between them. The CDR3 runs 13 residues. The germline V gene has CDR1 SGHDN and CDR2 FVKESK. The CDR3 sequence is CASSQAANYGYTF. In DNA, the CDR3 is TGTGCCAGCAGCCAAGCCGCTAACTATGGCTACACCTTC.

The chain uses TRBV28 and TRBJ1-1, with D possibly TRBD1 on 6 matching bases. V lost 2 bases and J 6 bases, leaving 13 bases between the germline ends. CDR3 size: 14 residues. Germline V gives CDR1 MDHEN, CDR2 SYDVKM. CDR3 in amino acids: CASSLAQGNPEAFF. DNA of the CDR3: TGTGCCAGCAGTTTAGCACAGGGAAATCCTGAAGCTTTCTTT.

Only one count was recorded for this clone. In DNA form, the CDR3 reads TGTGCCAGCAGTGATAGGCTAGACACTGAAGCTTTCTTT. Amino acids: CASSDRLDTEAFF. V and J are TRBV2 and TRBJ1-1, with unresolved D. Germline CDR1 and CDR2: SNHLY and FYNNEI. With 3 bases removed from V and 3 bases from J, the gap between germline ends came to 8 bases. This CDR3 is built from 13 residues.

CDR3 sequence: CASSPLAGGETYEQYF. CDR3 sequence (DNA): TGTGCCAGCAGCCCTCTAGCGGGAGGGGAAACCTACGAGCAGTACTTC. The chain couples TRBV5-6 to TRBJ2-7; 12 nucleotides line up with TRBD2. The V and J ends lost 4 bases and 2 bases, in that order; junction bases with no gene match: 7. Germline CDR1 SGHDT, CDR2 YYEEEE. The CDR3 length is 16 residues.

The V gene is TRBV5-1, the J gene TRBJ2-1, with D possibly TRBD2 on 6 matching bases. The germline V gene encodes CDR1 SGHRS and CDR2 YFSETQ. The CDR3 has 12 amino acids. V was clipped by 0 bases and J by 8 bases, with 6 bases between them. The CDR3 loop is CASSLAGDEQFF. Here the CDR3 DNA reads TGCGCCAGCAGCTTGGCGGGAGATGAGCAGTTCTTC.

This chain uses TRBV2 with TRBJ1-1; D is perhaps TRBD1 (5 bases). The V gene lost 4 bases and the J gene lost 1 base, with 7 bases spanning the gap. Germline lookup yields CDR1 SNHLY and CDR2 FYNNEI. This CDR3 is built from 13 residues. The chain's CDR3 is CASSVGQNTEAFF. The CDR3 bases are TGTGCCAGCAGTGTCGGACAGAACACTGAAGCTTTCTTT.

V gene TRBV12-3 or TRBV12-4 combines with J gene TRBJ1-4; the match to TRBD1 covers 7 bases. This CDR3 contains 13 residues. Germline trimming cut 9 bases from V and 7 bases from J; bases unmatched to any gene: 8. The chain's CDR3 is CARKDRVGEKLFF. CDR3 DNA: TGTGCCAGGAAAGACAGGGTCGGTGAAAAACTGTTTTTT.